This record looks at one TCR beta chain sequence and its context. The antigen is undetermined. Relapses following autologous stem cell transplantation were seen in all patients, with brentuximab vedotin exposure varying. Thawed PBMCs yielded CD4+ T cells through magnetic negative selection. The CDR3 totals 17 residues. V was pared by 5 bases and J by 0 bases, with 5 bases of the junction left unmatched. Germline lookup yields CDR1 SEHNR and CDR2 FQNEAQ (reference sequence). The source of the sample is a study of PD-1 blockade in classical Hodgkin lymphoma. About the study: Nivolumab was administered to patients intravenously at 3 mg/kg every 2 weeks.

Points from the study as a whole: CD4+ but not CD8+ TCR diversity rose significantly by C4D1.

Here immunoSEQ multiplex PCR was the method, and the copy in TCRdb shows in-frame clones only, minus some. The top ten hold roughly 1.5% of the sample, which has under 2,000 clones, approximately 90% seen once. Source: CD4+ T cells from blood, taken at baseline. This clonotype originated in a human donor with classical Hodgkin lymphoma. V is TRBV7-9 and J is TRBJ2-3, with TRBD2 matching 13 bases. The CDR3 is CASSVGTSGMSTDTQYF. DNA of the CDR3: TGTGCCAGCAGCGTCGGGACTAGCGGGATGAGCACAGATACGCAGTATTTT.